This TCR beta chain was captured by sequencing in a study of blood T cell repertoires in COVID-19. Looking at the study overall: Specimens from acute and convalescent COVID-19 originated in the United States, Italy and Spain.

How the authors handled the data: Reference gene primer amplification gave nucleated cell count estimates. The data were produced by immunoSEQ multiplex PCR, yet TCRdb's version contains in-frame clones alone and is incomplete. D and trimming were read from the DNA, whereas the V and J calls and clone size are those reported in that table. Of approximately 150,000 clones listed, approximately 80% are singletons. Recovered participants had two consecutive negative NP/OP PCR tests, healthcare professional clearance, or symptom resolution. This CDR3 spans 15 amino acids. CDR1 is MNHEY and CDR2 is SMNVEV in the germline V gene (reference sequence). Deletions cut 3 bases from V and 9 bases from J, with 15 bases between.

The J gene is TRBJ1-6, the V gene TRBV27; tentative D call: TRBD1 (5 bases). Input material: PBMCs or T cells enriched from blood (not recorded which). This clonotype originated in a woman aged 45 to 65 who had recovered from COVID-19. The CDR3 reads CASSLEGVGFSPLHF. DNA for the CDR3: TGTGCCAGCAGTTTGGAAGGGGTCGGATTTTCACCCCTCCACTTT.